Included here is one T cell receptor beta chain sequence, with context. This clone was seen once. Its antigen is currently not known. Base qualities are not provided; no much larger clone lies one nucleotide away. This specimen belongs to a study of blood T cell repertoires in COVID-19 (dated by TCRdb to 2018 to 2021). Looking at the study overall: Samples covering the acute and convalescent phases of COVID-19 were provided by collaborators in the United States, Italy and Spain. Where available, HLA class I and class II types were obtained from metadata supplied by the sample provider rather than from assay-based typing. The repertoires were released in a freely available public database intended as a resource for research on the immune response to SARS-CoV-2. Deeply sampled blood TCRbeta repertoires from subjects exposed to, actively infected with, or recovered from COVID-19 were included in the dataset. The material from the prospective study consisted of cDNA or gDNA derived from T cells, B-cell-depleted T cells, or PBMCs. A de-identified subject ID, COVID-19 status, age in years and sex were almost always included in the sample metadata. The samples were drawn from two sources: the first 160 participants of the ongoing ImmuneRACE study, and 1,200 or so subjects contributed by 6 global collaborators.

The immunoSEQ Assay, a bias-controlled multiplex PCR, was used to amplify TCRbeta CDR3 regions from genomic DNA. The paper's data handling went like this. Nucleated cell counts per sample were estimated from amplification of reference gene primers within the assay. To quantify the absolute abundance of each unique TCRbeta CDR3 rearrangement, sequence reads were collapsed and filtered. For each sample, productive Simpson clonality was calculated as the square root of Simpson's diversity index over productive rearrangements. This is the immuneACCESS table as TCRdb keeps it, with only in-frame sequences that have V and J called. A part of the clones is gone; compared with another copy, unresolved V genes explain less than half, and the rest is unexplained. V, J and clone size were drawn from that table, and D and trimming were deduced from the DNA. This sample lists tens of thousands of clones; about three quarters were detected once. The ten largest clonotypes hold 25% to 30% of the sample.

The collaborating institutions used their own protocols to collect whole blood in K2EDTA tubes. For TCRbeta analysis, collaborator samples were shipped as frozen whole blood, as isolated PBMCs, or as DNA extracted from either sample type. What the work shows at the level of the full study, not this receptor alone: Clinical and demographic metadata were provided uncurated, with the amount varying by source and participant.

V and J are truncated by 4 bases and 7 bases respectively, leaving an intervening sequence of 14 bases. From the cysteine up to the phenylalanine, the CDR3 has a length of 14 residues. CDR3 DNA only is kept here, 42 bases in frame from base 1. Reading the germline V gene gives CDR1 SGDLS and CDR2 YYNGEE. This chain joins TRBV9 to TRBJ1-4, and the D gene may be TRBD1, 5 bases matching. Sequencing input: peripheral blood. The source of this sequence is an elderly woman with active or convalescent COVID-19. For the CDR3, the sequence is CASSPRGWGEKLFF. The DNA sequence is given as TGTGCCAGCAGCCCCCGGGGGTGGGGTGAAAAACTGTTTTTT.